This record covers a single T cell receptor (beta chain). The entry originates in a study of shared clonotypes between healthy human individuals. The team ran DNA from unsorted PBMCs on ten immunoSEQ deep assay plates for sequencing. Methods used by the authors: ImmunoSEQ only sent back junction sequences with no quality scores, so filtering was done differently. This table comes from immunoSEQ multiplex PCR, and its TCRdb copy is limited to in-frame clones, with some not included. The DNA gave D and trimming, while V, J and clone size come from that table. The sample consists of about 450,000 clones, 65% to 80% of them appearing once. Germline assignment: CDR1 SGHTA and CDR2 FQGNSA. CDR3 length equals 13 residues. Losses at the gene ends were 5 bases for V and 5 bases for J; bases not matched to a gene: 5.

The chain carries TRBV7-2 and TRBJ2-5, with TRBD2 matching over 7 bases. The sequence derives from a woman between 40 and 50 years old in good health. Some clones in this sample may be carry-over from other donors' samples. The sequenced sample consisted of PBMCs. The CDR3 bases are TGTGCCAGCAGCAAGACTAGCTTGGAGACCCAGTACTTC. It codes for CASSKTSLETQYF.